This T cell receptor (beta chain) emerged from a study of beta chain features in type 1 diabetes. Study-level information: Age, gender and cell yields were similar between patients and healthy donors.

The sample holds a few counts of this clone. The antigen is unknown. CDR3 length: 17 amino acids. In germline, CDR1 is LGHNA, CDR2 YNFKEQ. The V and J ends lost 1 base and 4 bases, in that order; junction bases with no gene match: 10. Notes on the study in general: Comparison showed that naive, central memory and Treg TCRB repertoires appeared more similar among patients than among healthy donors.

Expressed TCRB transcripts were sequenced after all isolated RNA was converted to cDNA. Using immunoSEQ multiplex PCR, the repertoire was profiled, and TCRdb retains in-frame clones only, with some absent. This table holds about 620,000 clones, about 16% found once. The TCR comes from a man between 18 and 29 years old in good health. This chain joins TRBV4-2 and TRBJ2-7; 10 bases are shared with TRBD1. Sequenced: naive CD4+ T cells from blood. CDR3 loop: CASSQGGPRQGAYEQYF. CDR3 bases: TGTGCCAGCAGCCAAGGGGGCCCTAGACAGGGGGCATACGAGCAGTACTTC.